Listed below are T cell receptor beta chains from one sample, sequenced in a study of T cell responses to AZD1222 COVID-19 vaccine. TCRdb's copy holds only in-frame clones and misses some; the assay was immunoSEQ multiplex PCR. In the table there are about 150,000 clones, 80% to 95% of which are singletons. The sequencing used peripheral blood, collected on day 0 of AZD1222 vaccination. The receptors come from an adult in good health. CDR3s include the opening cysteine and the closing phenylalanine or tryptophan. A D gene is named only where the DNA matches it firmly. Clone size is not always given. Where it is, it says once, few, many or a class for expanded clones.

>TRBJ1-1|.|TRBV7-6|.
CASSLGGAEAFF
TGTGCCAGCAGCTTAGGGGGGGCTGAAGCTTTCTTT
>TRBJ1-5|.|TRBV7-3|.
CASTSIRRATNQPQHF
TGTGCCAGCACTAGCATACGGCGCGCGACTAATCAGCCCCAGCATTTT
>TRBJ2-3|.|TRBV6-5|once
CASRPGAVDTQYF
TGTGCCAGCAGACCAGGGGCTGTGGATACGCAGTATTTT
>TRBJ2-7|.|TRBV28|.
CASSSLGSYEQYF
TGTGCCAGCAGTTCTCTTGGCTCCTACGAGCAGTACTTC
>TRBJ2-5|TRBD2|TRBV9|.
CASSVGTGGLLETQYF
TGTGCCAGCAGCGTAGGGACGGGGGGGCTTCTTGAGACCCAGTACTTC
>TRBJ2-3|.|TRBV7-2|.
CASSLDISSTDTQYF
TGTGCCAGCAGCTTAGACATTTCTAGCACAGATACGCAGTATTTT
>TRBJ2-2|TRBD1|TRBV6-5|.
CASSYDRGRGTGELFF
TGTGCCAGCAGTTACGACAGGGGCCGGGGCACCGGGGAGCTGTTTTTT
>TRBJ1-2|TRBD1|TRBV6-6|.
CASRQGQGGYGYTF
TGTGCCAGCAGACAGGGACAGGGGGGCTATGGCTACACCTTC
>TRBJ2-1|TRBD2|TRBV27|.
CASTRAGGPNEQFF
TGTGCCAGCACCAGAGCGGGAGGGCCCAATGAGCAGTTCTTC
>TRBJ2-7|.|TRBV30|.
CAWIDGQRGYEQYF
TGTGCCTGGATCGACGGACAGCGGGGATACGAGCAGTACTTC
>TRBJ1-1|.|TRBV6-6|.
CASRGGGATEAFF
TGTGCCAGCAGGGGAGGAGGGGCGACTGAAGCTTTCTTT
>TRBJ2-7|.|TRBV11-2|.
CASSTLRDSSYEQYF
TGTGCCAGCAGCACTCTCAGGGACTCTTCCTACGAGCAGTACTTC
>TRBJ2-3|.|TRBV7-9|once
CASSLARPGTDTQYF
TGTGCCAGCAGCTTAGCGCGGCCCGGGACAGATACGCAGTATTTT
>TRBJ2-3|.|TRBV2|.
CAGSQQTDTQYF
TGTGCCGGTTCACAACAGACAGATACGCAGTATTTT
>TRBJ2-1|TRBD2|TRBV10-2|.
CASSERTSGSSAYNEQFF
TGCGCCAGCAGTGAGAGGACTAGCGGGAGTAGCGCCTACAATGAGCAGTTCTTC
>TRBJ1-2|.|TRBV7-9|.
CASSLDGSPAGYTF
TGTGCCAGCAGCTTAGATGGCAGCCCCGCTGGCTACACCTTC
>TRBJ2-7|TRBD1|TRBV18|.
CASSPGTGVTYEQYF
TGTGCCAGCTCACCCGGGACAGGGGTGACCTACGAGCAGTACTTC
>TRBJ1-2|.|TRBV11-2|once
CASSLDRGDGGYTF
TGTGCCAGCAGCTTAGATAGGGGGGACGGTGGCTACACCTTC
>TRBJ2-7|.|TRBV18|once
CASSPRVGTGHEQYF
TGTGCCAGCTCACCACGGGTAGGGACGGGCCACGAGCAGTACTTC
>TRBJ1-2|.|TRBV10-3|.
CAISDAAEGYTF
TGTGCCATCAGTGATGCTGCGGAGGGCTACACCTTC
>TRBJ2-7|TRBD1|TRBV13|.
CASSSPGQIYEQYF
TGTGCCAGCAGCTCACCGGGACAGATCTACGAGCAGTACTTC
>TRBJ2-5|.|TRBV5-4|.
CASSPVAPGETQYF
TGTGCCAGCAGCCCCGTGGCACCCGGAGAGACCCAGTACTTC
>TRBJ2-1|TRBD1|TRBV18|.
CASSPGTGGIDEQFF
TGTGCCAGCTCACCCGGGACAGGGGGTATCGATGAGCAGTTCTTC
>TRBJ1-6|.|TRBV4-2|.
CASSQDLPNSPLHF
TGTGCCAGCAGCCAAGATCTCCCAAATTCACCCCTCCACTTT
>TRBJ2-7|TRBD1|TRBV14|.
CASSQPGTGGSYEQYF
TGTGCCAGCAGCCAACCCGGGACAGGGGGCTCTTACGAGCAGTACTTC
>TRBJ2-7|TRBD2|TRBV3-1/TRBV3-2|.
CASSQVGTSAAF
TGTGCCAGCAGCCAAGTAGGGACTAGCGCCGCGTTC
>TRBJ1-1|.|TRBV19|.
CASSIGVLLNTEAFF
TGTGCCAGTAGTATCGGTGTTTTGCTGAACACTGAAGCTTTCTTT
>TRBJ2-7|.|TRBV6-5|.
CASSPPQGPSYEQYF
TGTGCCAGCAGCCCCCCCCAGGGGCCCTCCTACGAGCAGTACTTC
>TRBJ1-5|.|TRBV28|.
CASSGDLHNQPQHF
TGTGCCAGCAGTGGGGACTTACACAATCAGCCCCAGCATTTT
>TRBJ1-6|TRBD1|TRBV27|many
CASSSSTGGNSPLHF
TGTGCCAGCAGTTCCTCGACAGGGGGCAATTCACCCCTCCACTTT
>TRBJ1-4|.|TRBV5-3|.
CARSLGRQETSNEKLFF
TGTGCCAGAAGCTTGGGGAGACAGGAAACTTCTAATGAAAAACTGTTTTTT
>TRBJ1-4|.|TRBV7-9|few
CASSNRWAAQRTNEKLFF
TGTGCCAGCAGCAACAGGTGGGCAGCTCAGAGGACTAATGAAAAACTGTTTTTT
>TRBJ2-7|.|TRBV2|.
CASSLSSSGGQYF
TGTGCCAGCAGCCTCTCTAGCTCCGGAGGGCAGTACTTC
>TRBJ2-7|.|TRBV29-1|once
CSVLFAPSYEQYF
TGCAGCGTTCTCTTTGCGCCTTCCTACGAGCAGTACTTC
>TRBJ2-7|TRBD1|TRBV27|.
CASSLQGANYEQYF
TGTGCCAGCAGTTTGCAGGGGGCGAACTACGAGCAGTACTTC
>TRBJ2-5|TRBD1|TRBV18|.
CASSPQPRGTGEETQYF
TGTGCCAGCTCACCACAACCCCGGGGGACAGGGGAAGAGACCCAGTACTTC
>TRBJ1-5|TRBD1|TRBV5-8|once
CASSGDRGLISDSNQPQHF
TGTGCCAGCAGCGGGGACAGGGGCCTTATCTCTGATAGCAATCAGCCCCAGCATTTT
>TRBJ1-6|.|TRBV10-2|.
CASAREGYSPLHF
TGCGCCAGCGCCAGGGAGGGCTATTCACCCCTCCACTTT
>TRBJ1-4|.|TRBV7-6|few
CASSLVGRNYATNEKLFF
TGTGCCAGCAGCTTAGTGGGCAGAAATTATGCAACTAATGAAAAACTGTTTTTT
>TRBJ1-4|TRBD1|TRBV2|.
CASRGTETNEKLFF
TGTGCCAGCAGGGGGACAGAAACTAATGAAAAACTGTTTTTT
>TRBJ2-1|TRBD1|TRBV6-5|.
CASSTTGVGRFF
TGTGCCAGCAGCACAACAGGGGTTGGGCGGTTCTTC
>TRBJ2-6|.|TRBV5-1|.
CATRIHSGANVLTF
TGCGCCACACGAATCCACTCTGGGGCCAACGTCCTGACTTTC
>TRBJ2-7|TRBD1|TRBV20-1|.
CSASDPGQGNYEQYF
TGCAGTGCTAGTGACCCGGGACAGGGGAACTACGAGCAGTACTTC
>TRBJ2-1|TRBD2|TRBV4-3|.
CASSQSGGPYNEQFF
TGCGCCAGCAGTCAAAGCGGGGGACCTTACAATGAGCAGTTCTTC
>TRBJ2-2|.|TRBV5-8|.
CASSWGRAANTGELFF
TGTGCCAGCAGCTGGGGACGGGCAGCGAACACCGGGGAGCTGTTTTTT